These T cell receptor beta chains were read from a single sample in a study of blood T cells in healthy people across ages. TCRdb passed the 5' RACE reads through MiXCR, listing each CDR3 protein once. The table lists more than 1,400,000 distinct CDR3 sequences, roughly 40% of them singletons. The sample comprised blood. All receptors come from a woman between 18 and 30 years old in good health. The conserved cysteine and the conserved F or W are not part of the CDR3 here. Clone size is stated in some rows and not others, as once, few, many or a class when expanded.

j_call: TRBJ2-7
cdr3_length: 13
v_call: TRBV2
clone_size: NA
cdr3_aa: ASSADTGRRYEQY

j_call: TRBJ2-3
cdr3_length: 15
v_call: TRBV6-1
clone_size: few
cdr3_aa: ASRATRGHQSTDTQY

j_call: TRBJ1-5
cdr3_length: 14
v_call: TRBV4-1
clone_size: NA
cdr3_aa: ASSPLTQGGNQPQH

j_call: TRBJ1-6
cdr3_length: 11
v_call: TRBV9
clone_size: NA
cdr3_aa: ASAGHLDSPLH

j_call: TRBJ2-5
cdr3_length: 12
v_call: TRBV25-1
clone_size: NA
cdr3_aa: ASRLSLAAKTQY

j_call: TRBJ1-5
cdr3_length: 11
v_call: TRBV4-1
clone_size: NA
cdr3_aa: ASSRTGGEPQH

j_call: TRBJ2-1
cdr3_length: 10
v_call: TRBV20-1
clone_size: few
cdr3_aa: SARDGRNEQF

j_call: TRBJ2-3
cdr3_length: 15
v_call: TRBV3-1
clone_size: many
cdr3_aa: ASSAMVSGGSADTQY

j_call: TRBJ2-7
cdr3_length: 14
v_call: TRBV7-8
clone_size: NA
cdr3_aa: ASSPGGSPYSYEQY

j_call: TRBJ2-7
cdr3_length: 13
v_call: TRBV28
clone_size: NA
cdr3_aa: ASSSGARGFYEQY

j_call: NA
cdr3_length: 12
v_call: TRBV5-1
clone_size: NA
cdr3_aa: ASSLGSVSDIQY

j_call: TRBJ1-2
cdr3_length: 11
v_call: TRBV25-1
clone_size: few
cdr3_aa: ASSDQDRNGYT

j_call: TRBJ1-4
cdr3_length: 13
v_call: TRBV30
clone_size: NA
cdr3_aa: ACLLWPPSVEKLF

j_call: TRBJ1-1
cdr3_length: 16
v_call: TRBV4-2
clone_size: NA
cdr3_aa: ASSQVSNRGLLGTEAF

j_call: TRBJ2-4
cdr3_length: 13
v_call: TRBV20-1
clone_size: many
cdr3_aa: SAPSGIATKNIQY

j_call: TRBJ2-3
cdr3_length: 13
v_call: TRBV6-5
clone_size: NA
cdr3_aa: ASSYVGGGTDTQY

j_call: TRBJ2-7
cdr3_length: 12
v_call: TRBV20-1
clone_size: NA
cdr3_aa: SASPTSWVCEQY

j_call: TRBJ1-1
cdr3_length: 13
v_call: TRBV29-1
clone_size: NA
cdr3_aa: SVPPFSGQNTEAF

j_call: TRBJ2-7
cdr3_length: 11
v_call: TRBV7-9
clone_size: NA
cdr3_aa: AARALLSYEQY

j_call: TRBJ1-2
cdr3_length: 14
v_call: TRBV5-1
clone_size: NA
cdr3_aa: ASSSDGGILMGGYT

j_call: TRBJ2-1
cdr3_length: 11
v_call: TRBV3-1
clone_size: NA
cdr3_aa: ASSQGQGVWQF

j_call: TRBJ2-3
cdr3_length: 13
v_call: TRBV20-1
clone_size: NA
cdr3_aa: SARSGAGIADTQY

j_call: TRBJ1-1
cdr3_length: 15
v_call: TRBV12-5
clone_size: NA
cdr3_aa: ASGLDGTVFMNTEAF

j_call: TRBJ1-1
cdr3_length: 13
v_call: TRBV3-1
clone_size: NA
cdr3_aa: ASSQGDRAETEAF